A selection of T cell receptor beta chains follows, all from one sample in a study of blood T cell repertoires in COVID-19. Libraries were prepared by immunoSEQ multiplex PCR; TCRdb keeps only in-frame clonotypes and omits some of them. The sample has fewer than 40,000 clones, around nine tenths seen once; the top ten hold about 35%. The source material was peripheral blood. These receptors came from an older man with active COVID-19. Each CDR3 is given with its conserved first and last residue. D genes are given only for firm matches. Rows give clone size only sometimes, using once, few, many, or a class for an expanded clone.

NA,TRBV18,TRBJ1-5,NA,TGTGCCAGCTCACGCGCCGATAATCAGCCCCAGCATTTT,CASSRADNQPQHF
TRBD2,TRBV11-2,TRBJ2-1,NA,TGTGCCAGCAGCTTAGTACTAGCGGGAGGGAGTGAGCAGTTCTTC,CASSLVLAGGSEQFF
NA,TRBV24-1,TRBJ2-5,NA,TGTGCCACCAGTGATTTGGGGAGGGGGCAAGAGACCCAGTACTTC,CATSDLGRGQETQYF
TRBD1,TRBV7-2,TRBJ2-7,NA,TGTGCCAGCAGCTTAGTGGGACAGGGGATTGACTACGAGCAGTACTTC,CASSLVGQGIDYEQYF
NA,TRBV18,TRBJ1-1,NA,TGTGCCAGCTCACCACCGAGGGAGAGTATGAACACTGAAGCTTTCTTT,CASSPPRESMNTEAFF
TRBD1,TRBV5-1,TRBJ2-7,NA,TGCGCCAGCAGCTCTAGACAGGGCAGATACGAGCAGTACTTC,CASSSRQGRYEQYF
NA,TRBV12-3/TRBV12-4,TRBJ2-7,NA,TGTGCCAGCAGCAACCTGGGAGACTACGAGCAGTACTTC,CASSNLGDYEQYF
NA,TRBV4-3,TRBJ2-1,NA,TGCGCCAGCAGCCTGACAGCTTACAATGAGCAGTTCTTC,CASSLTAYNEQFF
NA,TRBV7-2,TRBJ2-7,NA,TGTGCCAGCAGCTTGCAAAGCGGCAACACCTACGAGCAGTACTTC,CASSLQSGNTYEQYF
NA,TRBV29-1,TRBJ2-1,NA,TGCAGCGTTGTTCTAGCAGCGAGAGGCCCCTACAATGAGCAGTTCTTC,CSVVLAARGPYNEQFF
TRBD1,TRBV3-1/TRBV3-2,TRBJ1-2,once,TGTGCCAGCAGCCAGGGTTTCCAGGGGGCAAGGTATGGCTACACCTTC,CASSQGFQGARYGYTF
NA,TRBV14,TRBJ1-5,NA,TGTGCCAGCAGCCACGCGGGATGGGACCAGCCCCAGCATTTT,CASSHAGWDQPQHF
NA,TRBV27,TRBJ2-4,NA,TGTGCCAGCAGTACACTAGTCACCCTAGCCAAAAACATTCAGTACTTC,CASSTLVTLAKNIQYF
NA,TRBV30,TRBJ2-7,NA,TGTGCCTGGAGTCCTAGGTACGAGCAGTACTTC,CAWSPRYEQYF
NA,TRBV20-1,TRBJ2-7,few,TGCAGTGCTAGTAACAGGCTCTACGAGCAGTACTTC,CSASNRLYEQYF
TRBD2,TRBV2,TRBJ2-2,NA,TGTGCCAGCAGTGTGGATCCTAGCGGCACCGGGGAGCTGTTTTTT,CASSVDPSGTGELFF
NA,TRBV28,TRBJ1-1,NA,TGTGCCAGCAACTCGGGGGGGAGTTTAAAGACTGAAGCTTTCTTT,CASNSGGSLKTEAFF
NA,TRBV7-2,TRBJ2-1,NA,TGTGCCAGCAGCTTATCATCCGGGGGCAATGAGCAGTTCTTC,CASSLSSGGNEQFF
NA,TRBV7-2,TRBJ2-2,NA,TGTGCCAGCAGCTTATCAGGAGGCACCGGGGAGCTGTTTTTT,CASSLSGGTGELFF
NA,TRBV13,TRBJ1-2,NA,TGTGCCAGCAGCTTTCAGAACTATGGCTACACCTTC,CASSFQNYGYTF
NA,TRBV6-5,TRBJ1-1,NA,TGTGCCAGCACCTTTTACCGAACAGGGAACACTGAAGCTTTCTTT,CASTFYRTGNTEAFF
TRBD2,TRBV3-1/TRBV3-2,TRBJ2-3,once,TGTGCCAGCAGCCAAGGTCTGCGGGGGGAGGAAGATACGCAGTATTTT,CASSQGLRGEEDTQYF
NA,TRBV7-2,TRBJ1-1,NA,TGTGCCAGCAGCTTCTTATCGACACCAAACACTGAAGCTTTCTTT,CASSFLSTPNTEAFF
TRBD2,TRBV29-1,TRBJ2-7,NA,TGCAGCGTTGAAGATCTCGGGGGAGGGTACGAGCAGTACTTC,CSVEDLGGGYEQYF
NA,TRBV24-1,TRBJ2-7,NA,TGTGCCACCAGTGATGCACGAGTTACCTCCTACGAGCAGTACTTC,CATSDARVTSYEQYF
TRBD1,TRBV7-6,TRBJ1-4,NA,TGTGCCAGCAGCGAACAAGAAAAGGGTTTTTGGGGACAGGGCTATGAAAAACTGTTTTTT,CASSEQEKGFWGQGYEKLFF
NA,TRBV19,TRBJ1-2,once,TGTGCCAGTAGTACTACGTCAGCGGGTACGGCTATTAATGGCTACACCTTC,CASSTTSAGTAINGYTF
NA,TRBV27,TRBJ1-6,once,TGTGCCAGCAGTTTCGCACCGCTCGGGTGGAATTCACCCCTCCACTTT,CASSFAPLGWNSPLHF
TRBD2,TRBV4-3,TRBJ2-3,NA,TGCGCCAGCAGCCAAGATTTGGCTAGCGGGAGATCAGATACGCAGTATTTT,CASSQDLASGRSDTQYF
TRBD1,TRBV6-5,TRBJ1-2,NA,TGTGCCAGCAGTAAACAGACGACAGGGAATTATGGCTACACCTTC,CASSKQTTGNYGYTF
NA,TRBV5-1,TRBJ2-7,NA,TGCGCCAGCAGCTCACCCGACAACGAGCAGTACTTC,CASSSPDNEQYF
NA,TRBV5-1,TRBJ1-4,NA,TGCGCCAGCAACCTCCCGGGGGAAAAACTGTTTTTT,CASNLPGEKLFF
NA,TRBV28,TRBJ1-2,NA,TGTGCCAGCAGTTCCGGACAGAAAGTACGGTATGGCTACACCTTC,CASSSGQKVRYGYTF
NA,TRBV20-1,TRBJ1-1,few,TGCAGTGCTAGACCCGGGAATGAAGCTTTCTTT,CSARPGNEAFF
NA,TRBV11-2,TRBJ2-1,once,TGTGCCAGCAGCCCTGGAAAAGGGGTGAGTTACAATGAGCAGTTCTTC,CASSPGKGVSYNEQFF
NA,TRBV28,TRBJ1-1,NA,TGTGCCAGCAGTCCGGGTGACACTGAAGCTTTCTTT,CASSPGDTEAFF
NA,TRBV6-6,TRBJ1-3,few,TGTGCCAGCAGTTACTCCTACTCTGGAAACACCATATATTTT,CASSYSYSGNTIYF
NA,TRBV6-4,TRBJ2-2,NA,TGTGCCAGCAGTGGGGAGAGTTGGACCGGGGAGCTGTTTTTT,CASSGESWTGELFF
NA,TRBV6-6,TRBJ1-1,NA,TGTGCCAGCAGTTACTCGATCGGGATCACTGAAGCTTTCTTT,CASSYSIGITEAFF
NA,TRBV5-1,TRBJ1-1,NA,TGCGCCAGCAGCCTTGGAGTTTTCTTT,CASSLGVFF
NA,TRBV12-5,TRBJ1-1,once,TGTGCTAGTGGTTTAGGGGGGAACACTGAAGCTTTCTTT,CASGLGGNTEAFF
NA,TRBV21-1,TRBJ2-5,NA,TGTGCCAGCAGCGGGCCGGACAGGGCCAAAGAGACCCAGTACTTC,CASSGPDRAKETQYF
TRBD2,TRBV18,TRBJ2-2,NA,TGTGCCAGCTCACCTCCGGGGGTAGCGGGAGTGATCGGGGAGCTGTTTTTT,CASSPPGVAGVIGELFF
NA,TRBV24-1,TRBJ2-5,NA,TGTGCCACCAGTGACCCGGGGTTGGTGGCGGGAGAGACCCAGTACTTC,CATSDPGLVAGETQYF
NA,TRBV3-1/TRBV3-2,TRBJ2-7,NA,TGTGCCAGCAGAGGGGGGGGCGAGCAGTACTTC,CASRGGGEQYF
TRBD1,TRBV6-5,TRBJ2-1,NA,TGTGCCAGCAGTTTAGACAGGGTTCGGAATGAGCAGTTCTTC,CASSLDRVRNEQFF
NA,TRBV28,TRBJ1-6,once,TGTGCCAGCAGTTCCGAATGGGTGGACACTGGCCTATATAATTCACCCCTCCACTTT,CASSSEWVDTGLYNSPLHF
NA,TRBV18,TRBJ2-1,NA,TGTGCCAGCTCGCTCCAAATGAACCTACAGAGCTCCTACAATGAGCAGTTCTTC,CASSLQMNLQSSYNEQFF
NA,TRBV11-1,TRBJ2-2,NA,TGTGCCAGCAGCTTAGGGCTGCCCGGGGAGCTGTTTTTT,CASSLGLPGELFF
NA,TRBV29-1,TRBJ1-5,NA,TGCAGCGTTGCGCTGTTTGGGCAGGGCGGTCAGCCCCAGCATTTT,CSVALFGQGGQPQHF
NA,TRBV15,TRBJ1-4,NA,TGTGCCACCAGCAGAGATGTGGGGCTCGGTGAAAAACTGTTTTTT,CATSRDVGLGEKLFF
NA,TRBV10-3,TRBJ1-5,NA,TGTGCCATCAGTGAGCTCGACAGGAGCAATCAGCCCCAGCATTTT,CAISELDRSNQPQHF
TRBD1,TRBV18,TRBJ2-7,NA,TGTGCCAGCTCAGCTGGGACAGTTACCTACGAGCAGTACTTC,CASSAGTVTYEQYF
NA,TRBV28,TRBJ1-4,NA,TGTGCCAGCAGTTTATTCCTGTCTAATGAAAAACTGTTTTTT,CASSLFLSNEKLFF